This T cell receptor beta chain was captured by sequencing in a study of monozygotic twins with inflammatory bowel disease. Reanalyzing the 5' RACE reads, TCRdb keeps one entry per CDR3 protein, without DNA. This specimen shows 300,000 to 350,000 distinct CDR3 sequences; the ten leading clones hold around 2%. Germline assignment: CDR1 MGHRA and CDR2 YSYEKL. CDR3 size: 13 residues. The TCR originated in a human donor with ulcerative colitis or Crohn's disease, or a healthy co-twin of an affected twin (not recorded which). The rearrangement joins TRBV4-1 to TRBJ2-7; TCRdb outputs TRBD1, but without DNA this stays unchecked. Sequences were obtained from blood. CDR3 residues: CASSPTGLNEQYF.